These 24 T cell receptor beta chains came from one sample sequenced in a study of breast tumors, draining lymph nodes, adjacent tissues. TCRdb recomputed calls from the multiplex PCR reads with MiXCR, one row per CDR3 protein. The table includes some 65,000 distinct CDR3 sequences, 40% to 45% detected once. Sequencing was done on a sample of breast tumor tissue. These receptors were taken from a female donor with breast cancer. Some clones in this sample may be carry-over from other donors' samples.

This clonotype was detected ten times or more. The chain has TRBV10-3 and TRBJ1-2; a weak D match, TRBD1 (5 bases). Looked up from germline, CDR1 is ENHRY and CDR2 is SYGVKD. V gave up 4 bases and J gave up 8 bases, with 26 bases separating them. The CDR3 totals 17 residues. The CDR3 coding sequence is TGTGCCATCAGTGGGGAGGGGTCCCCGTTTATAGACCAGGGCTACACCTTC. Amino acid sequence: CAISGEGSPFIDQGYTF.

Of note for this clonotype: A much larger clonotype is one base distant, so this may be a read error. The CDR3 loop reads CASNRKGQETQYF. CDR3 DNA sequence: TGTGCCAGCAATCGCAAGGGTCAAGAGACCCAGTACTTC. The chain uses TRBV28 and TRBJ2-5; D unresolved. There are 13 residues in the CDR3. With 7 bases removed from V and 2 bases from J, the gap between germline ends came to 11 bases. Per the germline V gene, CDR1 is MDHEN and CDR2 is SYDVKM.

This clonotype was seen repeatedly, ten times or more. The rearrangement links TRBV5-1 to TRBJ1-2; no reliable D call. V was pared by 2 bases and J by 2 bases, with 28 bases between. Germline-derived CDR1 and CDR2 are SGHRS and YFSETQ. This CDR3 contains 20 residues. The CDR3: CASSLYLGLAHHMKNYGYTF. The CDR3 DNA reads TGCGCCAGCAGCTTATATTTAGGGTTGGCCCACCACATGAAGAACTATGGCTACACCTTC.

There are a few counts of this clonotype. The chain links TRBV5-6 to TRBJ1-1; TRBD1 matches at 7 bases. V lost 3 bases and J lost 11; bases outside the gene matches: 10. The CDR3 covers 13 residues. Per germline, CDR1 SGHDT and CDR2 YYEEEE. The CDR3 sequence: CASSSPGTAEAFF. The CDR3, as DNA: TGTGCCAGCAGCTCTCCCGGGACAGCAGAGGCTTTCTTT.

This clonotype qualifies as medium-sized. CDR3 nucleotide sequence: TGTGCCAGCAGCCCGGCTGGGGCAGGGGCGAGGAATGAAAAACTGTTTTTT. It yields the protein CASSPAGAGARNEKLFF. This chain connects TRBV7-8 to TRBJ1-4, with a possible D match to TRBD1 (6 bases). Trimming shortened V by 5 bases and J by 5 bases, and 21 bases separated the two germline ends. Germline V lookup: CDR1 SGHVS, CDR2 FQNEAQ. The CDR3 length is 17 residues.

J is TRBJ2-3 and V is TRBV9, with unresolved D. V was cut by 0 bases and J by 4 bases, with 12 bases left in between. Germline assignment: CDR1 SGDLS and CDR2 YYNGEE. The CDR3 runs 15 residues. For the CDR3, the DNA is TGTGCCAGCAGCGTAGGGTCCGGGCTCGCAGATACGCAGTATTTT. It encodes CASSVGSGLADTQYF. The entire variable domain, with the rest obtained from reference TRBV9 and TRBJ2-3, is as follows: DSGVTQTPKHLITATGQRVTLRCSPRSGDLSVYWYQQSLDQGLQFLIQYYNGEERAKGNILERFSAQQFPDLHSELNLSSLELGDSALYFCASSVGSGLADTQYFGPGTRLTVL.

This clonotype came up many times. The chain carries TRBV10-3 and TRBJ2-2; D perhaps matches TRBD1 (6 bases). V was shortened by 6 bases and J by 1 base, with 9 bases between the two germline ends. CDR3 length: 14 amino acids. Germline V gene data show CDR1 as ENHRY and CDR2 as SYGVKD. CDR3: CAIRGQRNTGELFF. Written as DNA, the CDR3 is TGTGCCATCAGGGGACAACGGAACACCGGGGAGCTGTTTTTT.

CDR3 bases: TGTGCCAGCTCCAGCGGACAGGGGAGCACAGATACGCAGTATTTT. Translating gives CASSSGQGSTDTQYF. This sequence joins TRBV18 and TRBJ2-3, with 9 bases aligning to TRBD1. The CDR3 runs to 15 residues. With V trimmed by 6 bases and J by 0 bases, 4 bases remained unmatched. CDR1 and CDR2 (germline): KGHSH, LQKENI.

This clonotype has ten or more counts. The chain recombines TRBV9 with TRBJ2-2; 8 nucleotides line up with TRBD1. Germline assignment: CDR1 SGDLS and CDR2 YYNGEE. Germline trimming cut 0 bases from V and 2 bases from J; bases unmatched to any gene: 0. The CDR3 is 15 residues long. The CDR3 DNA follows: TGTGCCAGCAGCGTAGCAGGGGGCAACACCGGGGAGCTGTTTTTT. As protein: CASSVAGGNTGELFF.

Turning to this clonotype: Its ends do not fully match the called genes, so a read error is possible. The chain uses TRBV20-1 and TRBJ2-1, with 15 bases identical to TRBD2. Germline V CDR1 and CDR2: DFQATT, SNEGSKA (reference sequence). This CDR3 has 16 residues. The CDR3 DNA is TGCAATGCTTCCGGACTAGCGGGAGGGCTTATAGATGAGCAATTCTTC. Translating it yields CNASGLAGGLIDEQFF.

At least ten counts were recorded for this clonotype. The V and J genes are TRBV20-1 and TRBJ2-7; possible D gene TRBD2, 5 bases. Trimming pared 5 bases from V and 4 bases from J, leaving 18 bases between. This CDR3 comprises 14 residues. Germline V gives CDR1 DFQATT, CDR2 SNEGSKA (reference sequence). The DNA for the CDR3 is TGCAGTGCTTCCCTGGCCCTAGCCCCATACGAGCAGTACTTC. Its protein is CSASLALAPYEQYF.

In regard to this clonotype: This may stem from a read error, because a much larger clone lies one nucleotide away. The chain has TRBV14 and TRBJ2-1; the match to TRBD2 covers 10 bases. Germline loops: CDR1 SGHDN, CDR2 FVKESK. This CDR3 has 16 residues. The chain's CDR3 is CASSLGLAPPYNAQFF. CDR3 coding DNA: TGTGCCAGCAGCCTGGGACTAGCGCCACCCTACAATGCGCAGTTCTTC.

The genes are TRBV6-6 and TRBJ1-2; D remains unclear. Deletions cut 9 bases from V and 4 bases from J, with 9 bases between. Germline CDR1 MNHNY, CDR2 SVGAGI (reference sequence). The CDR3 consists of 11 residues. The CDR3 reads CARWRSYGYTF. The DNA of the CDR3 is TGTGCCAGGTGGCGGAGCTATGGCTACACCTTC.

This clonotype has at least ten counts. V and J are TRBV5-8 and TRBJ1-1; D is perhaps TRBD1 (5 bases). Trimming removed 1 base at V and 1 base at J, with 8 bases between. The CDR3 spans 14 residues. CDR1 is SGHTS, CDR2 YDEGEE, per germline. CDR3 region: CASSLKGKNTEAFF. CDR3 bases: TGTGCCAGCAGCTTGAAGGGGAAGAACACTGAAGCTTTCTTT.

This clonotype was seen just once. Given the absence of the conserved phenylalanine or tryptophan at the CDR3 end, a read error is likely. It is unclear where the CDR3 begins or ends on the DNA, so no DNA is shown, and the CDR3 is as TCRdb lists it. The chain has TRBV19 and TRBJ1-1; the listed D gene, TRBD1, was not tested against the DNA. The CDR3 is 13 residues long, ends included. CDR1 and CDR2 (germline): LNHDA, SQIVND (reference sequence). The CDR3 loop is CASTPPEYERGFS.

This clonotype was found many times. The chain is built from TRBV9 and TRBJ1-2; D ambiguous. V lost 3 bases to trimming and J lost 5 bases, with 11 bases between them. Germline-derived CDR1 and CDR2 are SGDLS and YYNGEE. There are 13 residues in the CDR3. CDR3 amino acids: CASSAQVSYGYTF. The CDR3 region has the DNA TGTGCCAGCAGCGCCCAGGTATCTTATGGCTACACCTTC.

In this sample, this clonotype turned up many times. J is TRBJ1-2 and V is TRBV13; D gene uncertain. V dropped 0 bases and J dropped 3 bases, with 5 bases sitting between them. CDR1 is PRHDT and CDR2 is FYEKMQ in the germline V gene (reference sequence). The CDR3 has 13 amino acids. The CDR3: CASSLGDHYGYTF. CDR3 nucleotide sequence: TGTGCCAGCAGCTTAGGGGACCACTATGGCTACACCTTC.

There are many counts of this clonotype. This chain connects TRBV5-6 to TRBJ2-5; the match to TRBD1 covers 9 bases. The CDR3 is 16 amino acids. V dropped 1 base and J dropped 3; count of bases not matched to a gene: 7. In germline, CDR1 is SGHDT, CDR2 YYEEEE. The CDR3 region has the DNA TGTGCCAGCAGCTTGTTCCGGGACAGGGCGAAAGAGACCCAGTACTTC. This sequence encodes CASSLFRDRAKETQYF.

At least ten counts were recorded for this clonotype. The genes are TRBV7-9 and TRBJ2-5; D not certain. CDR1 is SEHNR and CDR2 is FQNEAQ in the germline V gene (reference sequence). V lost 5 bases and J 5 bases, leaving 12 bases between the germline ends. The CDR3 spans 13 residues. CDR3 in amino acids: CASSLERLETQYF. DNA of the CDR3: TGTGCCAGCAGCCTAGAAAGGCTGGAGACCCAGTACTTC.

V gene TRBV7-6 combines with J gene TRBJ2-1; D might be TRBD2 (6 bases). Germline V gene data show CDR1 as SGHVS and CDR2 as FNYEAQ. The CDR3 is 15 amino acids. V lost 5 bases and J 4 bases, leaving 15 bases between the germline ends. The CDR3 is CASSRPGEVYNEQFF. The CDR3 DNA reads as TGTGCCAGCAGCCGCCCGGGAGAGGTGTACAATGAGCAGTTCTTC. The variable domain in full, with the rest retrieved from reference TRBV7-6 and TRBJ2-1, is GAGVSQSPRYKVTKRGQDVALRCDPISGHVSLYWYRQALGQGPEFLTYFNYEAQQDKSGLPNDRFSAERPEGSISTLTIQRTEQRDSAMYRCASSRPGEVYNEQFFGPGTRLTVL.

The rearrangement uses TRBV7-2 and TRBJ1-2; D call uncertain. This CDR3 is built from 14 residues. V dropped 3 bases and J dropped 8 bases, with 16 bases sitting between them. Germline V gene data show CDR1 as SGHTA and CDR2 as FQGNSA. The CDR3, as DNA: TGTGCCAGCAGCTTCCCTGACGGGATAGGCGGCTACACCTTC. It encodes CASSFPDGIGGYTF.

About this clonotype: This may arise from a read error, as a much more abundant clone is one base away. In DNA form, the CDR3 reads TGCAGTGCTAGTTTGGGACAGGCCTCTGCAAACACCATATATTTT. Residues: CSASLGQASANTIYF. The J gene is TRBJ1-3, the V gene TRBV20-1; 8 bases are a match to TRBD1. Germline lookup yields CDR1 DFQATT and CDR2 SNEGSKA (reference sequence). CDR3 length: 15 amino acids.

This clonotype was seen repeatedly, ten times or more. V usage is TRBV5-8 and J usage is TRBJ1-4; possibly TRBD1 for D (5 bases). CDR1 and CDR2 (germline): SGHTS, YDEGEE. Trimming removed 1 base from V and 1 base from J, with 8 bases in between. This CDR3 is 15 amino acids long. CDR3 in DNA: TGTGCCAGCAGCTTGAAGCAGGGAACTAATGAAAAACTGTTTTTT. It is translated as CASSLKQGTNEKLFF. Filled out from reference TRBV5-8 and TRBJ1-4, the complete variable domain reads EAGVTQSPTHLIKTRGQQATLRCSPISGHTSVYWYQQALGLGLQFLLWYDEGEERNRGNFPPRFSGRQFPNYSSELNVNALELEDSALYLCASSLKQGTNEKLFFGSGTQLSVL.

This clonotype appeared once. Sequence at one end of the junction differs from germline and may be a read error. The chain recombines TRBV7-2 with TRBJ2-3, with 11 bases matching TRBD2. In germline, CDR1 is SGHTA, CDR2 FQGNSA. The CDR3 covers 15 residues. CDR3 nucleotide sequence: TGCGCCAGCAGCTTAGCGGGGGGGAGGTTAGATACGCAGTATTTT. This codes for CASSLAGGRLDTQYF.